This T cell receptor (beta chain) came from a study of cytomegalovirus exposure and HLA in healthy donors. Measured with immunoSEQ multiplex PCR; TCRdb has only the in-frame clones, and not every one. Among under 400,000 clones listed, 75% to 90% were seen once. A single count supports this clone. Germline-derived CDR1 and CDR2 are LNHDA and SQIVND (reference sequence). Trimming left V 4 bases short and J 0 bases short, with 9 bases between. CDR3 length: 15 residues. The source is a woman aged 18 to 35 in good health and CMV-seronegative. The sequenced material came from PBMCs. This chain joins TRBV19 and TRBJ1-4; unclear D gene. The CDR3 sequence is CASSRSGATNEKLFF. CDR3 nucleotides: TGTGCCAGTAGTAGGTCCGGGGCAACTAATGAAAAACTGTTTTTT.